The clone carrying this TCR beta chain was recorded many times. Its antigen is still unknown. Orbital computed tomography, thyroid ultrasound, serum thyroxine and TRAb, and clinical symptoms together informed the diagnoses. The authors obtained PBMCs from around 11 ml of fresh peripheral blood. This sample was included in a study of T cells in Graves' hyperthyroidism and ophthalmopathy. General study points: Ophthalmopathy was model-predicted a median around 6.1 months pre-onset. Blood also carried most thyroid clonotypes expanded above 0.001.

The CDR3 sequence is 17 residues long. Germline loops: CDR1 MNHNS, CDR2 SASEGT. V lost 10 bases, J lost 1 base, and 7 bases stayed unmatched. RNA transcripts served as the template for amplifying TCR beta CDR3 regions. Initially, a first-round RT-PCR of the TCR CDR3 employed the HTBI primer set. TCRdb passed the multiplex PCR reads through MiXCR, listing each CDR3 protein once. Seen here are some 270,000 distinct CDR3 sequences, roughly an eighth observed once, and the top ten hold 6.5% to 10%. The receptor's source is a woman aged 35 to 49 with Graves' hyperthyroidism. J is TRBJ2-1 and V is TRBV6-1; 16 bases match TRBD2. Material for sequencing was blood. In DNA form, the CDR3 reads TGTGCCACCGCGGGACTAGCGGGAGGGAATTCCTACAATGAGCAGTTCTTC. It translates to CATAGLAGGNSYNEQFF.